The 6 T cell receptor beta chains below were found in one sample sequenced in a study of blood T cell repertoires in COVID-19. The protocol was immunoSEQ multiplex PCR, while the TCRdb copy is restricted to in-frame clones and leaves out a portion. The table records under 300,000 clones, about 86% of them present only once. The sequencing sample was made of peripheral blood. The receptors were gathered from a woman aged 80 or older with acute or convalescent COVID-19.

The CDR3 coding sequence is TGTGCCAGAAGGGACTCTCCCCCAGGCAAAAACATTCAGTACTTC. It is translated as CARRDSPPGKNIQYF. The chain carries TRBV27 and TRBJ2-4; D perhaps matches TRBD2 (6 bases). The CDR3 covers 15 residues. Looked up from germline, CDR1 is MNHEY and CDR2 is SMNVEV (reference sequence). V was clipped by 9 bases and J by 3 bases, with 18 bases between them.

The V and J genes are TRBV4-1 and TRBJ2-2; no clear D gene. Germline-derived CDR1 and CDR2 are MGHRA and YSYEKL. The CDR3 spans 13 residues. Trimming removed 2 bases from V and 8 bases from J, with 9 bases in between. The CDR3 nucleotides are TGCGCCAGCAGCCAACCTATCCCGGGGGAGCTGTTTTTT. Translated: CASSQPIPGELFF.

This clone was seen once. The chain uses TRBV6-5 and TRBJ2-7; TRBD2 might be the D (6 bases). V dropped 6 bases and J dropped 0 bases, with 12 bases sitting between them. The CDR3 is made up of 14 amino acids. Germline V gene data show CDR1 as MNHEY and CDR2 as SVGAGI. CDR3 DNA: TGTGCCAGCAGCCGGCTGGGGGGCTCCTACGAGCAGTACTTC. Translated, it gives CASSRLGGSYEQYF.

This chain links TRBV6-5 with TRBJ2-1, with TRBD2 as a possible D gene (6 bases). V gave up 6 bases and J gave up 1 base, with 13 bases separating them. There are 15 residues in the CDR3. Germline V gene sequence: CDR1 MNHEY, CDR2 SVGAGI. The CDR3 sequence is CASRDYTISYNEQFF. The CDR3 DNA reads TGTGCCAGCAGGGACTATACGATATCCTACAATGAGCAGTTCTTC.

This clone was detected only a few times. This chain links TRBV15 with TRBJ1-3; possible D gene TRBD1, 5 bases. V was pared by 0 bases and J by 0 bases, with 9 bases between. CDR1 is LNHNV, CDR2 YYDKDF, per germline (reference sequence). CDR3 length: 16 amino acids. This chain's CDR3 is CATSRDRAGSGNTIYF. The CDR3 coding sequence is TGTGCCACCAGCAGAGACAGGGCAGGCTCTGGAAACACCATATATTTT.

The CDR3 DNA reads TGTGCCAGTAAAAACGACAGGTCGCGATCACCCCTCCACTTT. Translated, it gives CASKNDRSRSPLHF. V is TRBV19 and J is TRBJ1-6; D possibly corresponds to TRBD1 (6 bases). V shed 7 bases and J shed 10 bases, with 17 bases lying between them. The germline gives CDR1 LNHDA, CDR2 SQIVND (reference sequence). The CDR3 is 14 residues long.